These 3 T cell receptor beta chains were sequenced from one sample in a study of blood T cell repertoires in COVID-19. The table came from immunoSEQ multiplex PCR; TCRdb's copy has only in-frame clones and leaves some out. The repertoire includes about 150,000 clones, 65% to 85% of them detected once, and 8% to 9% sits in the top ten. Sequences were obtained from peripheral blood. Source of these receptors: a man aged 25-45 years with COVID-19, enrolled during active disease.

V gene TRBV5-1 combines with J gene TRBJ2-1, with 7 bases aligning to TRBD2. The V and J ends lost 7 bases and 9 bases, in that order; junction bases with no gene match: 13. The germline CDR1 and CDR2 sequences are SGHRS and YFSETQ. The CDR3 length is 14 residues. The CDR3 DNA sequence: TGCGCCAGCGAATTCGGGGGGAGCGTCAGTGAGCAGTTCTTC. Amino acid sequence: CASEFGGSVSEQFF. The full variable domain, rest sourced from reference TRBV5-1 and TRBJ2-1, is KAGVTQTPRYLIKTRGQQVTLSCSPISGHRSVSWYQQTPGQGLQFLFEYFSETQRNKGNFPGRFSGRQFSNSRSEMNVSTLELGDSALYLCASEFGGSVSEQFFGPGTRLTVL.

The chain carries TRBV30 and TRBJ1-6; possible D gene TRBD1, 6 bases. From germline, CDR1 is GTSNPN and CDR2 SVGIG (reference sequence). This CDR3 is built from 14 residues. The CDR3 bases are TGTGGCATTCAACAGGGCCCACGTAATTCACCCCTCCACTTT. Translated, it gives CGIQQGPRNSPLHF.

The chain carries TRBV9 and TRBJ2-5, with D tentatively TRBD1 (6 bases). Trimming shortened V by 4 bases and J by 5 bases, and 18 bases separated the two germline ends. Germline V gene data show CDR1 as SGDLS and CDR2 as YYNGEE. The CDR3 runs to 15 residues. The CDR3 reads CASSPPGQALETQYF. CDR3 DNA sequence: TGTGCCAGCAGCCCACCGGGACAAGCTTTGGAGACCCAGTACTTC.